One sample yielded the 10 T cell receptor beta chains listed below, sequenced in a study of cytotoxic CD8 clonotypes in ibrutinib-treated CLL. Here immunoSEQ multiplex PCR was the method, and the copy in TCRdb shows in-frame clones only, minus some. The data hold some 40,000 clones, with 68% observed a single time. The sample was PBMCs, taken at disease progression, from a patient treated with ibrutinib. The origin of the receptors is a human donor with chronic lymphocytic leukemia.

The CDR3 protein is CASSFQPRDSEQFF. CDR3 sequence (DNA): TGTGCCAGCAGCTTTCAACCGCGGGATAGTGAGCAGTTCTTC. This rearrangement joins TRBV7-6 to TRBJ2-1; D might be TRBD2 (6 bases). Trimming removed 3 bases at V and 9 bases at J, with 15 bases between. This CDR3 has 14 amino acids. Looked up from germline, CDR1 is SGHVS and CDR2 is FNYEAQ.

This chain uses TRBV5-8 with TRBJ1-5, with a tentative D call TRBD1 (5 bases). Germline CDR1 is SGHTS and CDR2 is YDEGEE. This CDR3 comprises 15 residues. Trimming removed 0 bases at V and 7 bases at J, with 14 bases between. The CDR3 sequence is CASSLGGDRYQPQHF. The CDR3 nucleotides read TGTGCCAGCAGCTTGGGAGGGGACCGCTACCAGCCCCAGCATTTT.

CDR3 loop: CASSLGDSGETQYF. The CDR3 coding sequence is TGTGCCAGCAGCTTAGGAGACAGCGGTGAGACCCAGTACTTC. The chain uses TRBV7-6 and TRBJ2-5, with D perhaps given as TRBD1 or TRBD2 (5 bases each). The CDR3 runs to 14 residues. The V and J ends lost 1 base and 5 bases respectively, with 11 bases between them. Germline V gene lookup returns CDR1 SGHVS and CDR2 FNYEAQ.

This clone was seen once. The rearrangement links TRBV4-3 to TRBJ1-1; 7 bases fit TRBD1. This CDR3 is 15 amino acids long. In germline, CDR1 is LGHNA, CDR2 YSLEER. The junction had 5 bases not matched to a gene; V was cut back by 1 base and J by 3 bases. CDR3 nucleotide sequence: TGCGCCAGCAGCCAAGTGGAGACAGGGTACACTGAAGCTTTCTTT. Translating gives CASSQVETGYTEAFF.

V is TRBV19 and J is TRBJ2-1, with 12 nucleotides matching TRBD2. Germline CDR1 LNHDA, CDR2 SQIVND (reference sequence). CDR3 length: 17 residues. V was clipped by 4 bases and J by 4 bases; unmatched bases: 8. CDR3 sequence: CASSKDPSGRAYNEQFF. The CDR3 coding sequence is TGTGCCAGTAGTAAAGACCCTAGCGGGAGGGCTTACAATGAGCAGTTCTTC.

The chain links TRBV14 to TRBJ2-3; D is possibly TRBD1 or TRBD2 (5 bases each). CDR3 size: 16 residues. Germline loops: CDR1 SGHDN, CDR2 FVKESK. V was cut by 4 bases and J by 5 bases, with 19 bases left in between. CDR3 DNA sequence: TGTGCCAGCAGCCCTCCGATAACGGGGCCTCGAGATACGCAGTATTTT. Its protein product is CASSPPITGPRDTQYF.

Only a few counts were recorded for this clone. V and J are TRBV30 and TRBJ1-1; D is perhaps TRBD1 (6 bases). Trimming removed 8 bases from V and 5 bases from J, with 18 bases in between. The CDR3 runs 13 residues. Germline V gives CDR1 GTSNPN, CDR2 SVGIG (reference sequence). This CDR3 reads CAGQRQGGTEAFF. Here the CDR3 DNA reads TGTGCCGGACAGAGGCAGGGTGGAACTGAAGCTTTCTTT.

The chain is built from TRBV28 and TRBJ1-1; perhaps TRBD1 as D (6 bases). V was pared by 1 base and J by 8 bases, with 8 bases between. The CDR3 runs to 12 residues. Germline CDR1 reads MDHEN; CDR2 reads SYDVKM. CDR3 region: CASSLSGQEAFF. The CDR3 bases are TGTGCCAGCAGTTTATCCGGACAGGAAGCTTTCTTT.

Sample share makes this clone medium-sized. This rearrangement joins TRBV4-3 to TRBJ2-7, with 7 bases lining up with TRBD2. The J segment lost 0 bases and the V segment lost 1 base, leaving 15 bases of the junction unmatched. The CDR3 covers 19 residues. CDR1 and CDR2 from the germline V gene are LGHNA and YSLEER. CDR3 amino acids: CASSQGVRWREPPSYEQYF. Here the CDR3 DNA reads TGCGCCAGCAGCCAAGGTGTAAGATGGCGGGAGCCCCCCTCCTACGAGCAGTACTTC.

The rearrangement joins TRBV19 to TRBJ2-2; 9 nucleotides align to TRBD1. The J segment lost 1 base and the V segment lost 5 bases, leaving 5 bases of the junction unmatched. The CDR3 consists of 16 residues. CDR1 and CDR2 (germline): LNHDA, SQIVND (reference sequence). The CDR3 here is CASSDGTGRNTGELFF. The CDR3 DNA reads TGTGCCAGTAGTGACGGGACAGGGAGGAACACCGGGGAGCTGTTTTTT.